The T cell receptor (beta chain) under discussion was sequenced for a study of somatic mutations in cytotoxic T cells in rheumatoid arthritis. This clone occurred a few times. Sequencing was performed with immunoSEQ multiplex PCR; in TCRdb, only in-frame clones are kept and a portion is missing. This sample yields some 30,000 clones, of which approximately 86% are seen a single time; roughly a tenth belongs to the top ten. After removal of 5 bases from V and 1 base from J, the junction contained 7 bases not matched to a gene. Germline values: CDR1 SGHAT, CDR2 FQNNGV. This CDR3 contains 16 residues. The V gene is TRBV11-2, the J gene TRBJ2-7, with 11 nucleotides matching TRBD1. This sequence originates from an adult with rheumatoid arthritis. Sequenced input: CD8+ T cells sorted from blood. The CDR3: CASSATGDRGSYEQYF. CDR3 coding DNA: TGTGCCAGCAGCGCCACAGGGGACAGGGGGTCCTACGAGCAGTACTTC.